The clone carrying this T cell receptor beta chain was seen at least ten times. Antigen unknown. Via MiXCR, TCRdb re-called the reads, giving one row per CDR3 protein. The sample records 110,000 or so distinct CDR3 sequences, about 30% being singletons. The record originates from a study of T cell repertoires in cytomegalovirus infection. Study summary: The study used recently identified HLA-C-restricted and well-studied HLA-B-restricted CMV epitopes. It can be stated that public TCR beta signatures indicated CMV infection as well as a matching HLA type.

Regarding the study as a whole: HLA-C-restricted, CMV-specific TCR beta clonotypes were dominant ex vivo. Using cumulative public TCR beta family frequency, the authors identified those who carried CMV together with the relevant HLA.

Trimming removed 3 bases from V and 2 bases from J, with 13 bases in between. The germline gives CDR1 DFQATT, CDR2 SNEGSKA (reference sequence). CDR3 length: 14 residues. The starting material was CD8+ T cells from cultured PBMCs, obtained from culture after CMV antigen stimulation. The sequence was obtained from a human donor in good health (CMV status not recorded). Some clones in this sample may be carry-over from other donors' samples. The rearrangement joins TRBV20-1 to TRBJ1-1, with a weak D call TRBD1 (5 bases). Here the CDR3 reads CSASDLGGNTEAFF. The CDR3 DNA reads TGCAGTGCTAGCGACCTGGGGGGAAACACTGAAGCTTTCTTT.